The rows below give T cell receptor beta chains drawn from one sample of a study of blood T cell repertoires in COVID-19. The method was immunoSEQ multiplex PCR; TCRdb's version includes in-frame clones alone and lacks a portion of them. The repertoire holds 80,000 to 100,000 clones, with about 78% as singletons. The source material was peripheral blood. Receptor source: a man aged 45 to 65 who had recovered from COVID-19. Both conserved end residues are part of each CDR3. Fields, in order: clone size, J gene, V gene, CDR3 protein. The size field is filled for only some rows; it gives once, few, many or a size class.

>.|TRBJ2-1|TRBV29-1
CSVESFRSDEQFF
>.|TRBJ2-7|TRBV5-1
CASSWGQGVNYEQYF
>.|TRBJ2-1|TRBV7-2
CASSLAVATNEQFF
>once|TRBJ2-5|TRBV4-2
CASSRITQGAGETQYF
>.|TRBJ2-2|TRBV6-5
CASRGQGGPGELFF
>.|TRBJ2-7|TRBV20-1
CSASRLASDEQYF
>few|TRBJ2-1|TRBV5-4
CASSSRFSSYNEQFF
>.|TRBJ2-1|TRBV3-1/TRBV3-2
CASSRYSYNEQFF
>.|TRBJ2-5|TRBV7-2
CASSDTSGLQETQYF
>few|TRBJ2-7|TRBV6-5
CATLMSGQGSYEQYF
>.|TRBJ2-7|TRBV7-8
CASTTDTTYEQYF
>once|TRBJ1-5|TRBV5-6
CASSSGQGYQPQHF
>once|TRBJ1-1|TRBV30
CAWTVNTEAFF
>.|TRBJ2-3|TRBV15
CATSRRTGSTDTQYF
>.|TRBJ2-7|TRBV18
CASSPVDSREQYF
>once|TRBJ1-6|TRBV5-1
CASSKGQGNSPLHF
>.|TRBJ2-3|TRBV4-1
CASSPGKGLLSTDTQYF
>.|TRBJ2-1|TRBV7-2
CASSLIRSNEQFF
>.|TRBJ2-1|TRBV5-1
CASSLTGGPGEQFF
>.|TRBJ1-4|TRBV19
CASSLFGTGNEKLFF
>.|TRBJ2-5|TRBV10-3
CAISESRPGLRTQETQYF
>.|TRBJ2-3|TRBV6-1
CASSEPWTGTDTQYF
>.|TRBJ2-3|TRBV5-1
CASSLGGTSWTDTQYF
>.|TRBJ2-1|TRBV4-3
CASSQDLAGGGYNEQFF
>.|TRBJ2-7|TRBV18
CASSPRLDPYEQYF
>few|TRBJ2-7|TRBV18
CASSPLDRPGDEQYF
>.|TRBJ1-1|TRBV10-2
CASSEFRDRVTEAFF
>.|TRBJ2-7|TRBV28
CASSLPADEQYF
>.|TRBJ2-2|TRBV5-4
CASSRGQGANTGELFF
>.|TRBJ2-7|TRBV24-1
CATSDLGTGGDEQYF
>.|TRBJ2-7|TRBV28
CASSLGGGLEQYF
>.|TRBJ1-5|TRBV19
CASSMRVLNQPQHF
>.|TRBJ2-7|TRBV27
CASRLLAGGLYEQYF
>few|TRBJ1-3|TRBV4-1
CASSQVADTIYF
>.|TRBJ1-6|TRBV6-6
CASSPPSLTGSSPLHF
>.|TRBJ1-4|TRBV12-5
CASGLFGTVNEKLFF
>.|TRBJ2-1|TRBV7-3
CASSPDGGASEQFF
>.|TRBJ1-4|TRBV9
CASSFRTGKGEKLFF
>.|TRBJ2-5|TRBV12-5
CASGPTPGGTQYF
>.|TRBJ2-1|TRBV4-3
CASSQEVSSGRGGNEQFF
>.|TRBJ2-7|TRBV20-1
CSASSIGTGRNEQYF
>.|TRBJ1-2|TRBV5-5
CASSLERGWSNYGYTF
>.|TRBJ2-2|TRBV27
CASSLGSRTSGRAGTNTGELFF
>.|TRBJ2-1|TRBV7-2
CASTASPGLPYNEQFF
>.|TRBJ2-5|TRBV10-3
CAISESRQGLLDRQTQYF
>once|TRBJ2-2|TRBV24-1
CATSASGLAGGFNTGELFF
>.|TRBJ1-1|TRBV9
CASSPGQGTVAFF
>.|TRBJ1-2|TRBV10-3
CAISESGTGGRDGYTF
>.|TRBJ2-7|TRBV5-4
CASSQDPSGIFEQYF